Presented here are 19 T cell receptor beta chains from one specimen sequenced in a study of CD8 T cells in ankylosing spondylitis. Which antigens these TCRs recognize remains unknown. TCRdb re-derived calls from the 5' RACE reads in MiXCR, one entry per CDR3 protein. The sample consists of 700,000 to 850,000 distinct CDR3 sequences, roughly 10% of them appearing once. Study-level results: Ankylosing spondylitis blood appeared to carry a characteristic TCR beta motif of roughly eight highly homologous variants.

Specimen: blood, either unsorted or a sorted T cell fraction (not recorded which). The receptors stem from a male donor with ankylosing spondylitis.

The CDR3 DNA sequence: TGCGCCAGCAGCTGGGGACAGGAGGCGAACACTGAAGCTTTCTTT. Translating gives CASSWGQEANTEAFF. The rearrangement joins TRBV5-1 to TRBJ1-1, with 8 bases fitting TRBD1. This CDR3 is 15 amino acids long. Germline values: CDR1 SGHRS, CDR2 YFSETQ. V shed 3 bases and J 1 base; nucleotides not matched to a gene: 5.

This clonotype was seen only a few times. The chain joins TRBV29-1 to TRBJ2-7; 8 positions match TRBD1. J was trimmed by 7 bases and V by 7 bases; bases with no gene match: 6. CDR1 and CDR2 (germline): SQVTM, ANQGSEA. The CDR3 length is 11 residues. The CDR3 spells CSARTGSEQYF. The CDR3, as DNA: TGCAGCGCCCGGACAGGGAGTGAGCAGTACTTC.

The chain combines TRBV4-3 with TRBJ1-6; weak D call: TRBD1 (5 bases). The CDR3 extends over 15 amino acids. V was trimmed by 1 base and J by 9 bases, leaving 13 bases between them. Germline V gene data show CDR1 as LGHNA and CDR2 as YSLEER. The CDR3 DNA reads as TGCGCCAGCAGCCAAGTCCCGGCTGGGGGTTCACCCCTCCACTTT. Its translation: CASSQVPAGGSPLHF.

This clonotype was seen only a few times. The V and J genes are TRBV28 and TRBJ2-7, with TRBD2 matching over 10 bases. This CDR3 has 13 amino acids. Germline lookup yields CDR1 MDHEN and CDR2 SYDVKM. Trimming removed 8 bases from V and 3 bases from J; junction bases left unmatched: 4. This chain's CDR3 is CASVTSGIYEQYF. In nucleotides, the CDR3 is TGTGCCAGCGTCACTAGCGGGATCTACGAGCAGTACTTC.

The chain carries TRBV20-1 and TRBJ2-2, with TRBD2 identical over 15 bases. CDR1 is DFQATT, CDR2 SNEGSKA, per germline (reference sequence). The CDR3 covers 17 residues. Trimming removed 3 bases from V and 6 bases from J; junction bases left unmatched: 8. The CDR3 nucleotides read TGCAGTGCTAGGGGACTAGCGGGAGGCGGTGGAGCCGGGGAGCTGTTTTTT. Residues: CSARGLAGGGGAGELFF.

This chain joins TRBV18 and TRBJ2-1; 7 bases line up with TRBD2. CDR1 and CDR2 from the germline V gene are KGHSH and LQKENI. The CDR3 loop spans 15 amino acids. The trim removed 2 bases at V and 7 bases at J, leaving 8 bases unmatched. CDR3 amino acids: CASSPWGGSGNEQFF. In DNA form, the CDR3 reads TGTGCCAGCTCACCATGGGGCGGGAGTGGGAATGAGCAGTTCTTC.

V is TRBV12-3 or TRBV12-4 and J is TRBJ1-4, with 9 bases that match TRBD1. The CDR3 has 16 residues. The V segment lost 6 bases and the J segment 7 bases; nucleotides outside the gene matches: 12. CDR3 region: CASSPGQGGWVEKLFF. The DNA for the CDR3 is TGTGCCAGCAGCCCGGGACAGGGCGGATGGGTTGAAAAACTGTTTTTT.

This clonotype was observed a handful of times. The V call is TRBV4-3, the J call TRBJ2-1, with 7 bases that match TRBD1. The trim removed 2 bases at V and 6 bases at J, leaving 16 bases unmatched. Germline CDR1 and CDR2: LGHNA and YSLEER. The length of the CDR3 is 18 residues. The CDR3 DNA is TGCGCCAGCAGCCAAATCCCCCCGAGACAGGGTTTATCCAATGAGCAGTTCTTC. Translating it yields CASSQIPPRQGLSNEQFF.

CDR3 DNA: TGTGCCAGCAGTCGGACACCCATCTACGAGCAGTACTTC. This translates into CASSRTPIYEQYF. This chain connects TRBV27 to TRBJ2-7; D may be TRBD1 (5 bases). V lost 5 bases and J lost 3, with 11 bases in between. CDR3 length: 13 amino acids. The V gene's germline CDR1 is MNHEY and CDR2 SMNVEV (reference sequence).

In its sample, this clonotype was seen many times. The chain couples TRBV4-2 to TRBJ1-2; a weak D match, TRBD1 (5 bases). V was pared by 0 bases and J by 5 bases, with 10 bases between. Germline-derived CDR1 and CDR2 are LGHNA and YNFKEQ. The CDR3 consists of 14 residues. This chain's CDR3 is CASSQDRAGYGYTF. CDR3 bases: TGTGCCAGCAGCCAAGATCGGGCAGGGTATGGCTACACCTTC.

This clonotype occurred a few times. The chain employs TRBV28 and TRBJ1-4; 8 bases line up with TRBD1. CDR1 and CDR2 (germline): MDHEN, SYDVKM. The CDR3 spans 14 residues. The V gene end was trimmed by 6 bases and the J gene end by 10 bases; junction bases not matched to a gene: 10. CDR3 loop: CASSRGQGVGKLFF. Written as DNA, the CDR3 is TGTGCCAGCAGCCGAGGACAGGGAGTAGGAAAACTGTTTTTT.

The rearrangement links TRBV5-1 to TRBJ2-7; D is uncertain. This CDR3 spans 15 amino acids. Looked up from germline, CDR1 is SGHRS and CDR2 is YFSETQ. Between the trimmed V and J ends, which lost 2 bases and 8 bases, there was a span of 20 bases. DNA of the CDR3: TGCGCCAGCAGCTTACCGGGCCGCGAAGAGAGTAAGCAGTACTTC. Translation gives CASSLPGREESKQYF.

This clonotype has a handful of counts. This sequence joins TRBV5-4 and TRBJ1-6; D not resolved. Trimming left V 2 bases short and J 8 bases short, with 14 bases between. The CDR3 length is 15 residues. The germline V gene has CDR1 SGHNT and CDR2 YYREEE (reference sequence). CDR3 coding DNA: TGTGCCAGCAGCTTATCGGCGACGACGGATTCACCCCTCCACTTT. Translating gives CASSLSATTDSPLHF.

This clonotype appeared many times. This chain links TRBV10-3 with TRBJ2-7; 11 bases fit TRBD2. CDR1 is ENHRY and CDR2 is SYGVKD in the germline V gene. After removal of 2 bases from V and 7 bases from J, the junction contained 1 base not matched to a gene. The CDR3 extends over 13 amino acids. The CDR3 DNA sequence: TGTGCCATCAGTGAGGGACTAGCGGGTGAGCAGTACTTC. Translating it yields CAISEGLAGEQYF.

The V call is TRBV6-1, the J call TRBJ1-1, with D unclear. Deletions cut 1 base from V and 1 base from J, with 7 bases between. The CDR3 has 14 amino acids. From germline, CDR1 is MNHNS and CDR2 SASEGT. Written as DNA, the CDR3 is TGTGCCAGCAGTGAAGGGACCACGAACACTGAAGCTTTCTTT. Translation gives CASSEGTTNTEAFF.

V gene TRBV9 combines with J gene TRBJ2-1; 7 nucleotides line up with TRBD2. The ends lost 1 base at V and 7 bases at J; junction bases unmatched: 8. The CDR3 sequence is 15 residues long. Germline CDR1 is SGDLS and CDR2 is YYNGEE. The DNA for the CDR3 is TGTGCCAGCAGCGTACAAAGCGGGGATTGGAATGAGCAGTTCTTC. Its translation: CASSVQSGDWNEQFF. The full variable domain, completed using reference TRBV9 and TRBJ2-1, is DSGVTQTPKHLITATGQRVTLRCSPRSGDLSVYWYQQSLDQGLQFLIQYYNGEERAKGNILERFSAQQFPDLHSELNLSSLELGDSALYFCASSVQSGDWNEQFFGPGTRLTVL.

This clonotype has a count of ten or more. The V and J genes are TRBV5-6 and TRBJ2-3; D might be TRBD1 or TRBD2, each matching 6 bases. Germline CDR1 is SGHDT and CDR2 is YYEEEE. The CDR3 spans 15 residues. Trimming stripped 0 bases from V and 1 base from J, with 9 bases between. Here the CDR3 reads CASSLDGGRTDTQYF. The CDR3 coding sequence is TGTGCCAGCAGCTTGGACGGGGGCCGCACAGATACGCAGTATTTT.

The J gene is TRBJ2-3, the V gene TRBV10-2; 12 bases are shared with TRBD2. CDR1 is WSHSY and CDR2 is SAAADI in the germline V gene. This CDR3 is 17 amino acids long. After removal of 6 bases from V and 0 bases from J, the junction contained 7 bases not matched to a gene. Here the CDR3 reads CASRPRGLAGSTDTQYF. The CDR3 region has the DNA TGCGCCAGCAGACCTCGAGGACTAGCGGGAAGCACAGATACGCAGTATTTT.

This chain uses TRBV5-1 with TRBJ2-5; 8 bases are a match to TRBD2. V shed 1 base and J 2 bases; nucleotides not matched to a gene: 7. This CDR3 has 16 residues. Germline assignment: CDR1 SGHRS and CDR2 YFSETQ. For the CDR3, the DNA is TGCGCCAGCAGCTTGTTATTGGCTAGCGGGCAAGAGACCCAGTACTTC. Translation gives CASSLLLASGQETQYF.